The 28 T cell receptor beta chains presented below share a single source sample, sequenced in a study of control samples from healthy donors and cancer patients. Only in-frame clones appear in the TCRdb table, and some are missing; sequencing was by immunoSEQ multiplex PCR. The table has approximately 150,000 clones, roughly 90% seen once. Sequencing was carried out using blood. The receptors here all came from a woman aged 30 to 39 in good health.

V gene TRBV7-2 combines with J gene TRBJ2-7; 12 nucleotides match TRBD2. V shed 5 bases and J 4 bases; nucleotides not matched to a gene: 6. The germline V gene encodes CDR1 SGHTA and CDR2 FQGNSA. This CDR3 has 15 residues. In nucleotides, the CDR3 is TGTGCCAGCAGCACGACTAGCGGGAGTCAGTACGAGCAGTACTTC. Protein: CASSTTSGSQYEQYF. Full variable domain (outside the CDR3, taken from reference TRBV7-2 and TRBJ2-7): GAGVSQSPSNKVTEKGKDVELRCDPISGHTALYWYRQSLGQGLEFLIYFQGNSAPDKSGLPSDRFSAERTGGSVSTLTIQRTQQEDSAVYLCASSTTSGSQYEQYFGPGTRLTVT.

The chain has TRBV10-1 and TRBJ1-6; 8 bases agree with TRBD1. The ends lost 5 bases at V and 0 bases at J; junction bases unmatched: 12. The CDR3 extends over 19 amino acids. Germline CDR1 reads WNHNN; CDR2 reads SYGVQD (reference sequence). The CDR3 bases are TGCGCCAGCAGTCTGGTAGGACAGGGCCGTTACTCCTATAATTCACCCCTCCACTTT. As protein: CASSLVGQGRYSYNSPLHF.

This sequence joins TRBV7-9 and TRBJ1-5; the D gene is possibly TRBD1 (5 bases). CDR3 length: 12 amino acids. V lost 4 bases to trimming and J lost 11 bases, with 12 bases between them. CDR1 SEHNR and CDR2 FQNEAQ come from the germline V gene (reference sequence). CDR3 DNA: TGTGCCAGCAGCTCTGCGGGGGGGGCCCAGCATTTT. Residues: CASSSAGGAQHF.

The chain links TRBV28 to TRBJ1-1; 7 positions match TRBD1. CDR1 is MDHEN, CDR2 SYDVKM, per germline. V was clipped by 4 bases and J by 5 bases; unmatched bases: 10. The CDR3 loop spans 15 amino acids. The CDR3 region has the DNA TGTGCCAGCAGTTCCGGTCAGACAGGGCCGACTGAAGCTTTCTTT. Encoded protein: CASSSGQTGPTEAFF.

The chain joins TRBV4-1 to TRBJ2-5; 14 bases line up with TRBD2. Trimming cost V 0 bases and J 4 bases; bases outside gene matches: 4. This CDR3 comprises 17 residues. Germline CDR1 MGHRA, CDR2 YSYEKL. CDR3 nucleotides: TGCGCCAGCAGCCAAGAGGGACTAGCGGGAGCAGGAGAGACCCAGTACTTC. It specifies CASSQEGLAGAGETQYF.

The CDR3 DNA is TGTGCCAGCAGAGTGCTGTACCGTGAAAAACTGTTTTTT. The encoded protein is CASRVLYREKLFF. The chain has TRBV2 and TRBJ1-4; D unresolved. The V gene lost 6 bases and the J gene lost 7 bases, with 12 bases spanning the gap. CDR1 and CDR2 (germline): SNHLY, FYNNEI. The CDR3 consists of 13 residues.

CDR3: CASSPVTPINTGELFF. The CDR3 DNA reads TGTGCCAGCTCACCAGTTACACCCATAAACACCGGGGAGCTGTTTTTT. The genes are TRBV18 and TRBJ2-2; no firm D call. This CDR3 contains 16 residues. In germline, CDR1 is KGHSH, CDR2 LQKENI. Trimming pared 2 bases from V and 2 bases from J, leaving 12 bases between.

The CDR3 bases are TGTGCCAGCAGCGTAGACACAGGGGGCTCCTATAATTCACCCCTCCACTTT. It encodes CASSVDTGGSYNSPLHF. This chain links TRBV9 with TRBJ1-6; 8 bases fit TRBD1. The V segment lost 0 bases and the J segment 0 bases; nucleotides outside the gene matches: 2. The CDR3 has 17 residues. Germline V CDR1 and CDR2: SGDLS, YYNGEE.

The CDR3 nucleotides are TGCGCCAGCAGCCAAGGAGATGGGCTTCTTAGCGTACCCCCTTATTGCACAGATACGCAGTATTTT. Amino acid sequence: CASSQGDGLLSVPPYCTDTQYF. The chain is built from TRBV4-1 and TRBJ2-3, with D possibly matching TRBD2 (5 bases). V was shortened by 1 base and J by 1 base, with 30 bases between the two germline ends. Germline V CDR1 and CDR2: MGHRA, YSYEKL. The CDR3 consists of 22 residues.

With regard to this clone: The sample holds other DNA sequences that translate to the same CDR3. V usage is TRBV4-1 and J usage is TRBJ2-5; D is undetermined. V was shortened by 1 base and J by 1 base, with 19 bases between the two germline ends. CDR1 MGHRA and CDR2 YSYEKL come from the germline V gene. There are 18 residues in the CDR3. As DNA, the CDR3 is TGCGCCAGCAGCCAAGGGGGAAGTGGGCGTGCCCTCCAAGAGACCCAGTACTTC. This codes for CASSQGGSGRALQETQYF.

The chain has TRBV7-8 and TRBJ1-3; D might be TRBD1 (6 bases). The germline CDR1 and CDR2 sequences are SGHVS and FQNEAQ. This CDR3 contains 15 residues. V gave up 4 bases and J gave up 0 bases, with 10 bases separating them. The CDR3 DNA is TGTGCCAGCAGCTCGGGGGCCTCCTCTGGAAACACCATATATTTT. It codes for CASSSGASSGNTIYF.

This chain connects TRBV27 to TRBJ1-2; unclear D gene. CDR3 length: 14 amino acids. Germline loops: CDR1 MNHEY, CDR2 SMNVEV (reference sequence). V was trimmed by 5 bases and J by 0 bases, leaving 10 bases between them. CDR3 amino acids: CASSPGGANYGYTF. In DNA, the CDR3 is TGTGCCAGCAGTCCGGGTGGGGCTAACTATGGCTACACCTTC.

The chain has TRBV5-1 and TRBJ1-4, with 7 nucleotides matching TRBD1. The CDR3 has 16 amino acids. Looked up from germline, CDR1 is SGHRS and CDR2 is YFSETQ. With 4 bases clipped from V and 1 base from J, the junction kept 7 bases outside the gene matches. CDR3 in DNA: TGCGCCAGCAGCGTAGGGGGCACTGGAACTAATGAAAAACTGTTTTTT. Amino acid sequence: CASSVGGTGTNEKLFF.

CDR3 residues: CASSIRGTNTGELFF. The CDR3 DNA reads TGTGCCAGTAGTATCCGGGGGACGAACACCGGGGAGCTGTTTTTT. The genes are TRBV19 and TRBJ2-2; D might be TRBD2 (6 bases). Germline CDR1 reads LNHDA; CDR2 reads SQIVND (reference sequence). The CDR3 length is 15 residues. V lost 3 bases and J 0 bases, leaving 8 bases between the germline ends. Looking up the rest from reference TRBV19 and TRBJ2-2 gives the full variable domain: DGGITQSPKYLFRKEGQNVTLSCEQNLNHDAMYWYRQDPGQGLRLIYYSQIVNDFQKGDIAEGYSVSREKKESFPLTVTSAQKNPTAFYLCASSIRGTNTGELFFGEGSRLTVL.

The chain couples TRBV28 to TRBJ2-5; 9 bases align to TRBD1. With V trimmed by 4 bases and J by 4 bases, 7 bases remained unmatched. The CDR3 has 15 amino acids. Per the germline V gene, CDR1 is MDHEN and CDR2 is SYDVKM. This chain's CDR3 is CASSSGGTGRETQYF. Here the CDR3 DNA reads TGTGCCAGCAGTTCCGGAGGGACAGGGAGAGAGACCCAGTACTTC. The complete variable domain, with remaining parts taken from reference TRBV28 and TRBJ2-5, reads DVKVTQSSRYLVKRTGEKVFLECVQDMDHENMFWYRQDPGLGLRLIYFSYDVKMKEKGDIPEGYSVSREKKERFSLILESASTNQTSMYLCASSSGGTGRETQYFGPGTRLLVL.

This chain joins TRBV4-2 and TRBJ1-4, with D unresolved. Trimming shortened V by 0 bases and J by 13 bases, and 15 bases separated the two germline ends. This CDR3 spans 14 amino acids. Germline V CDR1 and CDR2: LGHNA, YNFKEQ. The CDR3 bases are TGTGCCAGCAGCCAAGATCACGACACCGCGGGACTGTTTTTT. This codes for CASSQDHDTAGLFF.

The chain uses TRBV28 and TRBJ2-1; 9 bases agree with TRBD2. Per the germline V gene, CDR1 is MDHEN and CDR2 is SYDVKM. The junction had 4 bases not matched to a gene; V was cut back by 6 bases and J by 10 bases. The CDR3 is 12 residues long. This chain's CDR3 is CASRFSGSEQFF. The CDR3, as DNA: TGTGCCAGCAGATTTAGCGGGAGCGAGCAGTTCTTC.

This clone was recorded only once. This chain connects TRBV12-3 or TRBV12-4 to TRBJ1-1; tentatively, D is TRBD1 (5 bases). The V end lost 1 base, the J end lost 10 bases, and 13 bases lay between the germline ends. The CDR3 has 13 residues. CDR3 loop: CASSLGGSGRAFF. The CDR3 nucleotides are TGTGCCAGCAGTTTAGGGGGGTCGGGCAGAGCTTTCTTT.

The CDR3 DNA follows: TGTGCCACCAGCAGAGACGGATTCCAAGAGACCCAGTACTTC. Translation: CATSRDGFQETQYF. The chain couples TRBV15 to TRBJ2-5; D unresolved. There are 14 residues in the CDR3. V was cut by 0 bases and J by 1 base, with 6 bases left in between. Germline lookup yields CDR1 LNHNV and CDR2 YYDKDF (reference sequence).

The chain recombines TRBV5-1 with TRBJ2-1, with D maybe TRBD1 (5 bases). Germline loops: CDR1 SGHRS, CDR2 YFSETQ. CDR3 size: 12 residues. Trimming shortened V by 3 bases and J by 10 bases, and 11 bases separated the two germline ends. This CDR3 is CASSWGMGEQFF. CDR3 nucleotides: TGCGCCAGCAGCTGGGGCATGGGAGAGCAGTTCTTC.

The chain employs TRBV7-9 and TRBJ2-5; D is unclear. This CDR3 contains 13 residues. V lost 0 bases and J lost 5, with 7 bases in between. Germline CDR1 SEHNR, CDR2 FQNEAQ (reference sequence). The CDR3 coding sequence is TGTGCCAGCAGCTTAGCCGTTAGGGAGACCCAGTACTTC. Amino acid sequence: CASSLAVRETQYF.

The chain combines TRBV28 with TRBJ2-7; D gene ambiguous. Trimming pared 8 bases from V and 12 bases from J, leaving 20 bases between. The CDR3 is made up of 12 amino acids. Germline loops: CDR1 MDHEN, CDR2 SYDVKM. Written as DNA, the CDR3 is TGTGCCAGCGGCACTTTCCTAGTCGGCCCGTACTTC. The encoded protein is CASGTFLVGPYF.

Comments on this clone: The same CDR3 arises from other DNA sequences in this sample as well. This sequence joins TRBV3-1 (or the pseudogene TRBV3-2) and TRBJ2-6; 11 nucleotides agree with TRBD1. V lost 4 bases, J lost 4 bases, and 6 bases stayed unmatched. The CDR3 sequence is 17 residues long. Germline CDR1 LGHDT, CDR2 YNNKEL (reference sequence). The CDR3 reads CASSRDRGLGGANVLTF. CDR3 nucleotides: TGTGCCAGCAGCCGGGACAGGGGGTTGGGGGGGGCCAACGTCCTGACTTTC.

The chain is built from TRBV6-6 and TRBJ1-3, with a tentative D call TRBD1 (5 bases). This CDR3 has 13 residues. The germline V and J ends were trimmed by 2 bases and 11 bases, with 13 bases remaining between them. Germline V gene data show CDR1 as MNHNY and CDR2 as SVGAGI (reference sequence). The CDR3 loop is CASSYGQGSPIYF. The CDR3 DNA reads TGTGCCAGCAGTTACGGGCAGGGTTCCCCCATATATTTT.

The chain employs TRBV5-3 and TRBJ2-7; perhaps TRBD2 as D (5 bases). Being an ORF, TRBV5-3 has a function that is uncertain. The V end lost 2 bases, the J end lost 3 bases, and 15 bases lay between the germline ends. This CDR3 is built from 15 residues. The CDR3, as DNA: TGTGCCAGAAGCTTAGGGCTAGTGGACTTCTACGAGCAGTACTTC. Translating gives CARSLGLVDFYEQYF.

The V call is TRBV7-6, the J call TRBJ2-7, with 12 positions matching TRBD1. With V trimmed by 3 bases and J by 4 bases, 10 bases remained unmatched. The CDR3 loop spans 17 amino acids. The V gene's germline CDR1 is SGHVS and CDR2 FNYEAQ. The CDR3 sequence: CASSFGSPGQGAYEQYF. The CDR3 DNA is TGTGCCAGCAGCTTCGGGTCACCGGGACAGGGGGCTTACGAGCAGTACTTC.

This CDR3 reads CASSLAQSFGEKLFF. In DNA form, the CDR3 reads TGTGCCAGCAGCTTAGCGCAAAGTTTCGGTGAAAAACTGTTTTTT. The V and J genes are TRBV7-6 and TRBJ1-4; D is ambiguous. Trimming shortened V by 0 bases and J by 7 bases, and 12 bases separated the two germline ends. Germline V gene sequence: CDR1 SGHVS, CDR2 FNYEAQ. There are 15 residues in the CDR3. Supplemented by reference TRBV7-6 and TRBJ1-4, the full variable domain reads GAGVSQSPRYKVTKRGQDVALRCDPISGHVSLYWYRQALGQGPEFLTYFNYEAQQDKSGLPNDRFSAERPEGSISTLTIQRTEQRDSAMYRCASSLAQSFGEKLFFGSGTQLSVL.

The chain links TRBV2 to TRBJ2-5; no definite D call. Germline values: CDR1 SNHLY, CDR2 FYNNEI. The CDR3 contains 15 residues. Trimming took off 3 bases at V and 0 bases at J, with 11 bases between the two ends. CDR3 sequence reads: CASSEAPPHQETQYF. CDR3 nucleotides: TGTGCCAGCAGTGAGGCGCCGCCCCACCAAGAGACCCAGTACTTC.